Shown below are 17 T cell receptor beta chains from a single sample sequenced in a study of CD4 and CD8 cells across lung adenocarcinoma regions (dated by TCRdb to the late 2010s). The library was obtained by PCR. TCRdb names HiSeq X Ten as the instrument used. TCRdb ran its own pipeline on the public reads, namely fastp trimming at Q25 and MiXCR clone calling, and kept in-frame beta chains. CDR3 protein duplicates are merged, each entry listing the most common genes and DNA. The sample contains 16,000 or so distinct CDR3 sequences, 51% of them found a single time. The biggest ten clones account for 55% of the sample. The sequenced sample consisted of CD8+ T cells from the center of a lung tumor. The meaning of the sample's cell subset or site label: tumor center region. The receptors were gathered from a female donor with lung adenocarcinoma. The CD4 and CD8 labels of this study may be unreliable.

This clonotype was seen more than once but under ten times. The rearrangement uses TRBV6-1 and TRBJ2-1; D uncertain. With the DNA end fitting TRBJ2-5 better, the J assignment may be wrong. Germline CDR1 is MNHNS and CDR2 is SASEGT. This CDR3 is 14 amino acids long. As DNA, the CDR3 is TGTGCCAGCAGGCGACATATACTCCAAGAGACCCAGTACTTC. Protein sequence: CASRRHILQETQYF.

This clonotype was seen a handful of times. The chain has TRBV11-3 and TRBJ2-3; no firm D call. The V end was cut by 0 bases, the J end by 6 bases, with 10 bases between. From germline, CDR1 is SGHNT and CDR2 YENEEA. The CDR3 totals 14 residues. The CDR3 sequence: CASSLDPGEDTQYF. DNA for the CDR3: TGTGCCAGCAGCTTAGATCCCGGCGAGGATACGCAGTATTTT.

This chain uses TRBV7-6 with TRBJ2-3; TRBD2 aligns across 8 bases. CDR1 is SGHVS, CDR2 FNYEAQ, per germline. CDR3 length: 15 amino acids. After removal of 6 bases from V and 5 bases from J, the junction contained 10 bases not matched to a gene. For the CDR3, the DNA is TGTGCCAGCAGTCCTAGCGGGTCGACGGTAGATACGCAGTATTTT. It encodes CASSPSGSTVDTQYF.

Points on this clonotype: Just one base apart from a much larger clone, this may be a read error. The chain joins TRBV6-5 to TRBJ2-1; 10 bases fit TRBD2. The V gene's germline CDR1 is MNHEY and CDR2 SVGAGI. This CDR3 is built from 13 residues. V lost 4 bases and J lost 10; bases outside the gene matches: 4. This chain's CDR3 is CASSSSGSYEQFF. As DNA, the CDR3 is TGTGCCAGCAGTTCTAGCGGGAGTTACGAGCAGTTCTTC.

This clonotype is judged medium-sized. The CDR3 DNA reads as TGTGCCAGCAGCTTATCAAGCTTGTACGAGCAGTACTTC. Protein: CASSLSSLYEQYF. This chain links TRBV11-2 with TRBJ2-5, with D unclear. TRBJ2-7 matches the DNA end more closely, so the J call is doubtful. The germline CDR1 and CDR2 sequences are SGHAT and FQNNGV. The CDR3 length is 13 residues.

The J gene is TRBJ2-1, the V gene TRBV6-1, with D possibly called TRBD1 or TRBD2 (5 bases each). The J call may not be correct, given that the DNA end is closer to TRBJ2-7. Germline V gene sequence: CDR1 MNHNS, CDR2 SASEGT. The CDR3 is 16 residues long. This CDR3 reads CASRDGTSAGTYEQYF. DNA for the CDR3: TGTGCCAGCAGGGATGGGACGTCTGCCGGTACCTACGAGCAGTACTTC.

A word on this clonotype: An end of the junction does not agree with germline; a read error may underlie this. The rearrangement uses TRBV27 and TRBJ2-5; D not resolved. There are 15 residues in the CDR3. From germline, CDR1 is MNHEY and CDR2 SMNVEV (reference sequence). The CDR3 spells CARGLSGPDTETQYF. Written as DNA, the CDR3 is TGTGCCAGGGGTCTCTCTGGCCCTGACACAGAGACGCAGTACTTT.

This clonotype is medium-sized by share. The chain links TRBV12-3 or TRBV12-4 to TRBJ2-2, with D perhaps being TRBD1 or TRBD2 (6 bases each). This CDR3 contains 14 residues. The V end lost 3 bases, the J end lost 7 bases, and 12 bases lay between the germline ends. This chain's CDR3 is CASSFRGDDGELFF. The CDR3 bases are TGTGCCAGCAGTTTTAGGGGGGACGACGGGGAGCTGTTTTTT.

There are a few counts of this clonotype. The genes are TRBV4-3 and TRBJ2-5, with D maybe TRBD2 (6 bases). CDR1 and CDR2 from the germline V gene are LGHNA and YSLEER. This CDR3 comprises 15 residues. Trimming removed 0 bases at V and 4 bases at J, with 12 bases between. For the CDR3, the DNA is TGCGCCAGCAGCCAAGATGGGAAGGAGGGAGAGACCCAGTACTTC. As protein: CASSQDGKEGETQYF.

Concerning this clonotype: One end of the junction is discordant with germline, which a read error may explain. V gene TRBV6-1 combines with J gene TRBJ2-4; TRBD2 aligns across 7 bases. Per the germline V gene, CDR1 is MNHNS and CDR2 is SASEGT. There are 17 residues in the CDR3. The CDR3 region is CASSATPGPGGKNMQYF. DNA for the CDR3: TGTGCCAGCAGTGCAACCCCGGGGCCGGGAGGCAAAAACATGCAGTACTTC.

With respect to this clonotype: A much larger clone differs from this one at a single base, so this may be a read error. The chain joins TRBV15 to TRBJ2-1; either TRBD1 or TRBD2 may fit D (5 bases each). The J call may be mistaken, given a closer DNA end match to TRBJ2-7. Germline V gene sequence: CDR1 LNHNV, CDR2 YYDKDF (reference sequence). This CDR3 spans 14 amino acids. The CDR3 is CATSTGASRNEQYF. For the CDR3, the DNA is TGTGCCACCAGCACCGGGGCCTCTAGGAATGAGCAGTACTTC.

This chain connects TRBV11-3 to TRBJ2-1; 7 nucleotides match TRBD1. The J call may be wrong; the DNA end is better matched by TRBJ2-5. The V gene's germline CDR1 is SGHNT and CDR2 YENEEA. The CDR3 extends over 16 amino acids. The CDR3 DNA reads as TGTGCCAGCAGCCCTTATAGACAGGGAGCCCAAGAGACCCAGTACTTC. Translated: CASSPYRQGAQETQYF.

This rearrangement joins TRBV6-1 to TRBJ2-1, with D perhaps TRBD1 (5 bases). The DNA end lines up better with TRBJ2-5; the J call may be wrong. This CDR3 spans 13 amino acids. Germline V gene sequence: CDR1 MNHNS, CDR2 SASEGT. CDR3 DNA: TGTGCGCGCAGGGTACAGGCCCAAAGGCCCCAGTACTTC. Its protein product is CARRVQAQRPQYF.

The chain has TRBV7-2 and TRBJ2-3, with TRBD1 as a possible D gene (6 bases). The CDR3 has 16 amino acids. The germline CDR1 and CDR2 sequences are SGHTA and FQGNSA. Deletions cut 2 bases from V and 0 bases from J, with 12 bases between. CDR3 residues: CASSLNRATSTDTQYF. For the CDR3, the DNA is TGTGCCAGCAGCTTAAACAGGGCAACTAGCACAGATACGCAGTATTTT. Based on the CDR3 plus reference TRBV7-2 and TRBJ2-3, the full variable domain is GAGVSQSPSNKVTEKGKDVELRCDPISGHTALYWYRQSLGQGLEFLIYFQGNSAPDKSGLPSDRFSAERTGGSVSTLTIQRTQQEDSAVYLCASSLNRATSTDTQYFGPGTRLTVL.

This clonotype has just one count. V and J are TRBV6-1 and TRBJ2-3, with D unclear. CDR1 MNHNS and CDR2 SASEGT come from the germline V gene. The CDR3 totals 14 residues. Trimming stripped 4 bases from V and 14 bases from J, with 22 bases between. The CDR3 region is CASSVARSTDKLYF. The DNA of the CDR3 is TGTGCCAGCAGTGTGGCTAGGAGCACCGATAAGCTGTATTTT.

This clonotype was seen ten or more times. V and J are TRBV11-2 and TRBJ2-1, with 7 bases matching TRBD1. Germline V gene data show CDR1 as SGHAT and CDR2 as FQNNGV. The CDR3 has 15 residues. With V trimmed by 4 bases and J by 6 bases, 9 bases remained unmatched. Written as DNA, the CDR3 is TGTGCCAGCAGCTCCGCGACAGGGTTTGGCAATGAGCAGTTCTTC. This gives the protein CASSSATGFGNEQFF. The full variable domain, in which reference TRBV11-2 and TRBJ2-1 provide the parts outside the CDR3, is EAGVAQSPRYKIIEKRQSVAFWCNPISGHATLYWYQQILGQGPKLLIQFQNNGVVDDSQLPKDRFSAERLKGVDSTLKIQPAKLEDSAVYLCASSSATGFGNEQFFGPGTRLTVL.

This clonotype showed up just a few times. One end of the junction does not line up with germline, which may come from a read error. The chain couples TRBV10-3 to TRBJ1-5; 7 bases are shared with TRBD1. The CDR3 consists of 15 residues. Germline V gene data show CDR1 as ENHRY and CDR2 as SYGVKD. CDR3 coding DNA: TGTGCCATCAGTGGACAGGGTAATAGCAATCAGCCCCACCATTTT. The encoded protein is CAISGQGNSNQPHHF.